Detailed here is one T cell receptor beta chain. Antigen: not known. This record belongs to a study of T cell responses to AZD1222 COVID-19 vaccine. Assay used: immunoSEQ multiplex PCR; TCRdb lists only in-frame clones, some missing. This repertoire shows about 97,000 clones, around 87% found once; its top ten account for 4.5% to 6%. The study's findings and limits: Clonal diversity was possibly underestimated, and white British individuals and females predominated among donors. Nearly half of spike-specific TCRs reportedly target variant regions that are unmutated in the B.1.351 and B.1.1.7 variants. Spike as a whole was targeted by vaccine-associated CD4 TCRs, dominant at 160-218 and 743-854.

Trimming removed 5 bases from V and 9 bases from J; junction bases left unmatched: 8. CDR3 length equals 15 residues. CDR1 and CDR2 (germline): SGHTA, FQGNSA. This receptor was identified in an adult in good health. The sample was peripheral blood, taken on day 0 of AZD1222 vaccination. V usage is TRBV7-2 and J usage is TRBJ2-1; 12 bases align to TRBD2. In nucleotides, the CDR3 is TGTGCCAGCAGCCTGACTAGCGGGAGAAATGGTGAGCAGTTCTTC. This sequence encodes CASSLTSGRNGEQFF.